This TCR beta chain was found in a study of T cells after yellow fever vaccination. This CDR3 region has 15 residues. Germline assignment: CDR1 MGHRA and CDR2 YSYEKL. V was clipped by 3 bases and J by 3 bases, with 12 bases between them. This clonotype has only a few counts. Its antigen remains unidentified. Whole-study findings and limits: Researchers noted that a small share of clonotypes showed up in both CD4 and CD8 compartments. Repertoires obtained by FACS sorting could include abundant clonotypes that entered as contaminants from the bulk population.

TCRdb reanalysed the 5' RACE reads using MiXCR and keeps one entry per CDR3 protein. The profile shows about 320,000 distinct CDR3 sequences, around 6.8% of them singletons. V gene TRBV4-1 combines with J gene TRBJ1-3; D ambiguous. The specimen comprised PBMCs, sampled around 45 days after the first yellow fever vaccination. This receptor was obtained from a man younger than 35 who received the YFV17D yellow fever vaccine. CDR3 loop: CASSQDPGNGNTIYF. As DNA, the CDR3 is TGCGCCAGCAGCCAGGACCCCGGTAATGGAAACACCATATATTTT.